Detailed here is one TCR beta chain. Sequenced by immunoSEQ multiplex PCR; TCRdb stores in-frame clones only, minus some. Of about 75,000 clones in the sample, more than 80% were seen once. The sample is drawn from a study of control samples from healthy donors and cancer patients. The origin of this receptor is a man between 50 and 59 years old in good health. The sequenced material came from blood.

The CDR3 DNA reads TGTGCCAGCAGCTGGAGACAGGGGGCGCGAGGCAATCAGCCCCAGCATTTT. This encodes CASSWRQGARGNQPQHF. The V gene is TRBV7-8, the J gene TRBJ1-5, with 10 bases lining up with TRBD1. CDR3 length: 17 residues. V gave up 4 bases and J gave up 2 bases; unmatched junction bases: 8. CDR1 and CDR2 (germline): SGHVS, FQNEAQ. The entire variable domain, with the rest obtained from reference TRBV7-8 and TRBJ1-5, is as follows: GAGVSQSPRYKVAKRGQDVALRCDPISGHVSLFWYQQALGQGPEFLTYFQNEAQLDKSGLPSDRFFAERPEGSVSTLKIQRTQQEDSAVYLCASSWRQGARGNQPQHFGDGTRLSIL.